Given below is one T cell receptor beta chain in context. The specificity of this receptor is unknown. No base quality values were provided; no much bigger clone lies one nucleotide off. From the germline V gene, CDR1 is WSHSY and CDR2 is SAAADI. From the cysteine up to the phenylalanine, the CDR3 has a length of 13 residues. Kept here is only the CDR3 DNA, which spans 39 bases and is read in frame from base 1. For this chain, trimming is 7 bases at the V end and 9 bases at the J end, and the number of junction bases without a gene match is 10. Using the deep immunoSEQ assay, TCR CDR3 regions were amplified from genomic DNA by multiplex PCR. Genomic DNA extracted from each cell subset was distributed evenly over all wells of several immunoSEQ 96-well plates, and each plate served as one replicate. For sorted subsets, each replicate PCR was loaded with approximately 190 ng genomic DNA, equivalent to approximately 33,000 T cell genomes. The purified libraries were quantified using a Qubit 3.0 fluorometer, sized with a Bioanalyzer 2100, and then quantified again using the KAPA Library Quantification kit. Every immunoSEQ 96-well plate was sequenced on a dedicated single-read 150-cycle Illumina NextSeq 550 flow cell. In the original analysis: Because the immunoSEQ output included only junctional sequences and no quality scores, the filtering could not be the same as the filtering used for full-length reads. To assign V/J genes and CDR3, sequences were annotated against IMGT germline references using PyIR, a Python wrapper for IgBLAST v1.9. Reads were filtered out if the reads had weak V/J assignments (E-value above 1e-6), no CDR3, stop codons, out-of-frame junctions, or ambiguous translated residues. V3J clonotypes were defined as sequences sharing an identical inferred V gene, J gene, and CDR3 amino acid sequence. Percentage overlap between repertoires was calculated by dividing the number of shared unique clonotypes by the size of the smaller repertoire. Three approaches were used to assess repertoire richness: RTK rarefaction, the Chao1 estimator, and Recon v2.1 estimates of unobserved clonotypes. Generation probabilities for all TCRbeta clonotypes obtained by the gDNA method from several donors were computed using OLGA. TCRdb provides this immuneACCESS table in a form limited to in-frame rearrangements. Some clones are lacking; in checked studies, under half of them reflect an unresolved V gene, and why the rest are absent is not known. D and trimming come from the DNA, and the V and J calls and clone size come from that table. Within this sample are about 2 million clones, with 90% to 95% of them counted one time only. The ten most abundant clones make up roughly 0.13% of the sample.

The source of the sample is a study of shared clonotypes between healthy human individuals (dated by TCRdb to 2020 to 2021). Regarding the study in general: Three men and two women, aged 18 to 49 years, made up the cohort. Per donor, three plates each were used for CD4 naive and CD4 memory, two for CD8 naive, and one for CD8 memory. To estimate repertoire size and how much clonotype sharing occurs between individuals, the study deeply sequenced the blood TCR repertoires of five healthy adults. Libraries were prepared and TCR repertoires were sequenced by different laboratories using diverse techniques, in order to increase sequencing depth and limit assay-specific biases. Leukapheresis yielded between about 0.94 and 9.5 billion PBMCs per donor. Study-wide conclusions, independent of this receptor: The genetic and exposure-history diversity represented was limited by the small number of donors. Only blood was sampled, and tissue TCR repertoires likely differ from those in blood. Based on pairwise subsampling, the degree of clonotype sharing among donors was expected to be affected by sequencing depth. Across a handful of donors, approximately 5% of naive CD4, approximately 3.5% of naive CD8, under 2.5% of memory CD4, and roughly 0.4% of memory CD8 clonotypes were shared. Higher generation probabilities were observed for clonotypes shared by all four sorted-subset donors than for non-shared clonotypes. Rarefaction of sorted-subset datasets indicated incomplete sequencing despite the large sequencing depth. Larger estimated clonotype richness was generally found for naive subsets than for memory subsets.

Healthy HIV-negative adults with no recently reported acute infections or vaccinations were included as donors. Only Caucasian adults living in Nashville, Tennessee, USA were represented among the donors. Magnetic negative selection was used to enrich CD4+ T cells, after which naive cells were positively selected on CD45RA and the negative fraction became the memory subset. Blood was collected by leukapheresis, and PBMCs were isolated by Ficoll-Histopaque density gradient centrifugation and then cryopreserved in liquid nitrogen vapor phase. Analytical flow cytometry was used to check the purity and quantity of every magnetically sorted T cell population. From each sorted fraction, genomic DNA was isolated and quantified by UV absorbance on a Nanodrop 2000c.

Specimen: naive CD4+ T cells sorted from blood. The label giving this sample's cell subset or site can be read as: CD45RA+ positively selected. This receptor was obtained from a man younger than 35 in good health. The chain is assembled from TRBV10-2 and TRBJ1-2; TRBD1 fits 8 bases in the junction. The encoded CDR3 is CASTSDRALSYTF. In nucleotide form, the sequence is TGCGCCAGCACTTCGGACAGGGCTCTGAGCTACACCTTC.